A single sample gave rise to the 6 T cell receptor beta chains below, sequenced in a study of T cells in Graves' hyperthyroidism and ophthalmopathy. Using RNA transcripts as the source, TCR beta CDR3 regions were amplified. A first-round RT-PCR of the TCR CDR3 used the HTBI primer set. Each CDR3 protein is one row after TCRdb ran MiXCR on the multiplex PCR reads. This table has 250,000 to 350,000 distinct CDR3 sequences, around a sixth appearing once. Material for sequencing was blood. Receptors were obtained from a young man with Graves' hyperthyroidism.

This clonotype occurred many times. This sequence joins TRBV6-1 and TRBJ1-1, with D hard to call. The CDR3 runs 16 residues. In germline, CDR1 is MNHNS, CDR2 SASEGT. V was clipped by 7 bases and J by 8 bases, with 26 bases between them. CDR3 sequence: CASTALGLPMTREAFF. The CDR3 bases are TGTGCCAGCACGGCGCTGGGCCTCCCCATGACCCGAGAAGCTTTCTTT.

This clonotype came up many times. This chain joins TRBV7-2 and TRBJ2-5; a weak D match, TRBD1 (6 bases). Germline loops: CDR1 SGHTA, CDR2 FQGNSA. V lost 6 bases and J 3 bases, leaving 8 bases between the germline ends. The CDR3 is made up of 12 amino acids. CDR3 sequence (DNA): TGTGCCAGCAGTCGACAGGAAGAGACCCAGTACTTC. Amino acids: CASSRQEETQYF.

The rearrangement joins TRBV12-3 or TRBV12-4 to TRBJ2-1, with D possibly TRBD2 on 6 matching bases. The CDR3 has 14 amino acids. V lost 3 bases and J lost 4, with 10 bases in between. CDR3 region: CASSLEGRYNEQFF. The CDR3 nucleotides read TGTGCCAGCAGTTTGGAGGGACGGTACAATGAGCAGTTCTTC.

This clonotype was counted at least ten times. This sequence joins TRBV2 and TRBJ2-1; D possibly corresponds to TRBD2 (5 bases). The CDR3 has 14 amino acids. Per germline, CDR1 SNHLY and CDR2 FYNNEI. Trimming shortened V by 5 bases and J by 2 bases, and 10 bases separated the two germline ends. CDR3 coding DNA: TGTGCCAGCAGTTCGCGGGCGACCTACAATGAGCAGTTCTTC. It codes for CASSSRATYNEQFF.

There are many counts of this clonotype. The gene calls are TRBV5-8 and TRBJ2-7, with D maybe TRBD1 (6 bases). The CDR3 length is 14 residues. Trimming stripped 5 bases from V and 1 base from J, with 13 bases between. Germline V gene lookup returns CDR1 SGHTS and CDR2 YDEGEE. CDR3 DNA: TGTGCCAGCAGGCGACCTGGACAGTCCTACGAGCAGTACTTC. Translated: CASRRPGQSYEQYF.

Note on this clonotype: Germline and junction disagree at one end, which may indicate a read error. This chain joins TRBV19 and TRBJ1-2; tentative D call: TRBD1 (6 bases). The CDR3 spans 15 residues. From germline, CDR1 is LNHDA and CDR2 SQIVND (reference sequence). CDR3 in DNA: TGTGCCAGTAGTATCGTAGGGGGAACATCGGGTGGCTACATCTTC. Translated, it gives CASSIVGGTSGGYIF.